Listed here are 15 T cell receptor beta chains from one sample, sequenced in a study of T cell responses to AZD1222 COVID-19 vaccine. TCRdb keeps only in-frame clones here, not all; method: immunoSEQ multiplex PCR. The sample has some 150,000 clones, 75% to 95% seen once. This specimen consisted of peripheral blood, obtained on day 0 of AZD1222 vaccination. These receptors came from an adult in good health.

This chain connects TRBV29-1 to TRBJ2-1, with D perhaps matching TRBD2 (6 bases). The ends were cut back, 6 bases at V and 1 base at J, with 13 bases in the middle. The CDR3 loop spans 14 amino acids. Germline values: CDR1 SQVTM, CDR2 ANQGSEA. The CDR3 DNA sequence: TGCAGCGTAAAACCGGGAGCTTCCTACAATGAGCAGTTCTTC. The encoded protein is CSVKPGASYNEQFF.

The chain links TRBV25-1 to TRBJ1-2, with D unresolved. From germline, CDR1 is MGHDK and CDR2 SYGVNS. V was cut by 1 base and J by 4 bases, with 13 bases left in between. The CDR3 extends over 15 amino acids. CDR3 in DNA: TGTGCCAGCAGTGAATCGTTGGGTTGGTTCTATGGCTACACCTTC. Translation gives CASSESLGWFYGYTF.

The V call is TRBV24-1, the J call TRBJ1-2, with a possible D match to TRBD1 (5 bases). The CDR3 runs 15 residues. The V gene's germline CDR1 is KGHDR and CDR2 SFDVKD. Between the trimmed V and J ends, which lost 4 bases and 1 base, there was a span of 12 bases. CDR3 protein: CATSEGTEINYGYTF. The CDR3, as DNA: TGTGCCACCAGTGAAGGGACGGAAATTAACTATGGCTACACCTTC.

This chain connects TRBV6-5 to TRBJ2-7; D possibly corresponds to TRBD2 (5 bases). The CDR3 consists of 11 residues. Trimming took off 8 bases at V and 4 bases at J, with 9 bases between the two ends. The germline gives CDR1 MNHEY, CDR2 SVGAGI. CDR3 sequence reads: CASDEGYEQYF. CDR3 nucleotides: TGTGCCAGCGACGAGGGATACGAGCAGTACTTC.

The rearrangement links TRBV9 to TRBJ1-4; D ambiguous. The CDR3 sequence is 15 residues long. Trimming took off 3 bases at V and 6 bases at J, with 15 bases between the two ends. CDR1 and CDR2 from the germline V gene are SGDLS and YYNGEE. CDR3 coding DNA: TGTGCCAGCAGCGCACGTAGCAGGTCTGATGAAAAACTGTTTTTT. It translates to CASSARSRSDEKLFF.

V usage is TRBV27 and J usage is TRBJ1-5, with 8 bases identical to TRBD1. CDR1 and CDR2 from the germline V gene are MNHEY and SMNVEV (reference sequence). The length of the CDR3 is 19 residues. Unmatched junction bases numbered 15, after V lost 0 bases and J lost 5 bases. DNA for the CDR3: TGTGCCAGCAGTTTATCCTCCCGGCTCACCGGGACAGGAGATCAGCCCCAGCATTTT. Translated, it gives CASSLSSRLTGTGDQPQHF.

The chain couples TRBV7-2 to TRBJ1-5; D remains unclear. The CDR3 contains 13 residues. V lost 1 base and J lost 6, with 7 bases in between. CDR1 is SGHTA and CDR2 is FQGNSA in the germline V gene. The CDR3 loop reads CASSLETAQPQHF. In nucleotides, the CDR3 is TGTGCCAGCAGCTTAGAAACAGCTCAGCCCCAGCATTTT.

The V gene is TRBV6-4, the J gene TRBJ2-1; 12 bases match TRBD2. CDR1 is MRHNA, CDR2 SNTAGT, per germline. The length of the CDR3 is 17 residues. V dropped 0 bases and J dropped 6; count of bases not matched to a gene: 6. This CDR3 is CASSDSGLAGGGNEQFF. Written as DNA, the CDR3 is TGTGCCAGCAGTGACTCGGGGCTAGCGGGAGGGGGCAATGAGCAGTTCTTC.

The CDR3: CASSGDWAAYEQYF. The CDR3 coding sequence is TGTGCCAGTAGTGGGGACTGGGCGGCCTACGAGCAGTACTTC. The genes are TRBV19 and TRBJ2-7; TRBD2 is a possible D gene (6 bases). CDR3 length: 14 amino acids. Per germline, CDR1 LNHDA and CDR2 SQIVND (reference sequence). V lost 5 bases and J 2 bases, leaving 13 bases between the germline ends.

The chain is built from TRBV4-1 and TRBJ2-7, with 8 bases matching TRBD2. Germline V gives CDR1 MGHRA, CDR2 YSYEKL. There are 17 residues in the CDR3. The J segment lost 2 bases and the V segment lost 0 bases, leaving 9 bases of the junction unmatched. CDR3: CASSQDRERGHTYEQYF. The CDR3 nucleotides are TGCGCCAGCAGCCAAGACCGGGAGCGGGGGCATACCTACGAGCAGTACTTC.

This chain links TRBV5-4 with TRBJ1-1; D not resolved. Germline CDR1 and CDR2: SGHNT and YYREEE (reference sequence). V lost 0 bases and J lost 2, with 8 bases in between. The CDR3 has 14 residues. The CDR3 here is CASSLVGSNTEAFF. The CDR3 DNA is TGTGCCAGCAGCTTGGTGGGCAGCAACACTGAAGCTTTCTTT.

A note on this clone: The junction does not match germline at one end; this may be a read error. The CDR3 region is CASSLGSSGSPYNEQFF. The CDR3 region has the DNA TGTGCTAGCAGCTTAGGTAGTAGCGGGAGCCCCTACAATGAGCAGTTCTTC. The V gene is TRBV7-7, the J gene TRBJ2-1, with 9 bases fitting TRBD2. Per germline, CDR1 SSHAT and CDR2 FNYEAQ (reference sequence). CDR3 length equals 17 residues.

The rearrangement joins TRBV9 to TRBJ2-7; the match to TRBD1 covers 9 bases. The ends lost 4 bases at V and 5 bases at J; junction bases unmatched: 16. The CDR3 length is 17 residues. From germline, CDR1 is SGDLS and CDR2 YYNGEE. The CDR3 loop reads CASSPRGARDRDHEQYF. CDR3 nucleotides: TGTGCCAGCAGCCCGCGTGGGGCACGGGACAGGGACCACGAGCAGTACTTC.

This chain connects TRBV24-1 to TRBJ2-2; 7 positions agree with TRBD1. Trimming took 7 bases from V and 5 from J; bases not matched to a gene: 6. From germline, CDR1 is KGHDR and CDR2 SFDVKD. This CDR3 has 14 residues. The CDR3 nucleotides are TGTGCCACCAGAGGAGGCAGGGGGACCGGGGAGCTGTTTTTT. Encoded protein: CATRGGRGTGELFF.

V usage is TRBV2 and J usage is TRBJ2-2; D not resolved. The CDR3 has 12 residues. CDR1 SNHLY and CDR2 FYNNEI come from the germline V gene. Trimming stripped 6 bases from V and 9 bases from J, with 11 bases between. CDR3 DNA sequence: TGTGCCAGCAGCTGGGCGGCGTGGGAGCTGTTTTTT. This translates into CASSWAAWELFF. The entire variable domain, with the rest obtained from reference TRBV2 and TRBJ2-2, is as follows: EPEVTQTPSHQVTQMGQEVILRCVPISNHLYFYWYRQILGQKVEFLVSFYNNEISEKSEIFDDQFSVERPDGSNFTLKIRSTKLEDSAMYFCASSWAAWELFFGEGSRLTVL.